This T cell receptor (beta chain) comes out of a study of tumor and adjacent non-tumor tissue in lung cancer (dated by TCRdb to between 2018 and 2020). The study in broad terms: By cancer type, the cohort comprised eleven to twelve adenocarcinoma patients, 2 squamous cell carcinoma patients and 1 small cell lung cancer patient. Among the approximately 15 patients, ages ranged from roughly 31 to 80 years, about 10 were men and 5 were women, and disease was TNM stage I to III. Sequencing generated a total of roughly 130 million productive TCRbeta reads, averaging roughly 3.9 million reads per sample. The study compared bulk TCRbeta repertoires from lung tumor tissue and matched distant non-tumor lung tissue of some 15 lung cancer patients. A few dozen paired specimens, one tumor and one normal lung sample per patient, were profiled by TCRbeta CDR3 sequencing. Overall study outcomes, separate from this receptor: The top 100 clones made up a significantly larger cumulative share of the repertoire in normal lung than in tumor tissue. Neither the sequencing platform nor unique molecular identifiers are named or mentioned anywhere in the methods. Only about 15 patients were in the cohort, and the authors stated that larger samples and more detailed clinical data are needed. Peripheral blood was not sequenced, so blood TCRbeta repertoires were not examined in the lung cancer patients of the study. TCR diversity was significantly higher in younger patients, and greater tumor TCR diversity was associated with shorter overall survival and shorter disease-free survival. Tumor tissue showed significantly higher TCR diversity (inverse Simpson) than normal lung tissue, at roughly 390 vs 170 (P = 0.0075, Mann-Whitney U test).

CDR3 length: 16 amino acids, cysteine to phenylalanine. The CDR3 DNA has 48 bases and is translated from base 1. The germline V gene (reference sequence) yields SGHAT for CDR1 and FQDESV for CDR2. Notes on this clonotype: Its target antigen remains unknown. At one of its ends the junction is not consistent with the germline gene, which may arise from a read error.

RNA was extracted from bulk unsorted tissue and checked for quality with a NanoDrop ND-1000 and an Agilent 2100. Donors were newly diagnosed lung cancer patients admitted for thoracic surgery in China between August and November 2014, without prior chemotherapy. The study excluded patients who had received radiotherapy or chemotherapy before or who had another cancer at the same time. Pieces of surgical tissue measuring about 1-2.2 cm3 were kept in RNAlater solution and stored at -80 degrees C until use. Library generation was performed with multiplex PCR. Sequencer: Illumina HiSeq 2500. TCRbeta libraries were constructed through three rounds of nested PCR with primers (Table S4) according to protocols modified from ARM-PCR. PCR products of 200-500 bp were gel-excised and purified with the QIAquick gel extraction kit before sequencing. Per the source publication's procedure: Reads were cleaned using Trimmomatic, were merged into complete CDR3 sequences using FLASH, and were assigned to V(D)J germline segments using MiTCR. VDJtools was used to compute clonal diversity as the inverse Simpson's index. In-frame sequences lacking a premature stop codon were counted as productive reads. TCRdb trimmed public reads at Q25 via fastp, called clones via MiXCR and kept in-frame beta chains. Each entry is one CDR3 protein sequence, shown with its most common DNA and genes. The V and J calls and clone size are TCRdb's, not the authors'. This sample lists about 200,000 distinct CDR3 sequences; 70% to 75% were detected once. Almost 25% of the sample lies in the top ten.

The TCR was taken from a man aged 55 to 70 with non-small cell lung cancer. The source material was lung tumor tissue. The chain was built from TRBV11-1 and TRBJ2-1; matching of 6 bases hints at TRBD2 as the D gene. The CDR3 region has the sequence CASSSMGLMFYNEQFF. At the DNA level, the sequence is TGTGCCAGTAGCTCTATGGGACTCATGTTCTACAATGAGCAGTTCTTC.